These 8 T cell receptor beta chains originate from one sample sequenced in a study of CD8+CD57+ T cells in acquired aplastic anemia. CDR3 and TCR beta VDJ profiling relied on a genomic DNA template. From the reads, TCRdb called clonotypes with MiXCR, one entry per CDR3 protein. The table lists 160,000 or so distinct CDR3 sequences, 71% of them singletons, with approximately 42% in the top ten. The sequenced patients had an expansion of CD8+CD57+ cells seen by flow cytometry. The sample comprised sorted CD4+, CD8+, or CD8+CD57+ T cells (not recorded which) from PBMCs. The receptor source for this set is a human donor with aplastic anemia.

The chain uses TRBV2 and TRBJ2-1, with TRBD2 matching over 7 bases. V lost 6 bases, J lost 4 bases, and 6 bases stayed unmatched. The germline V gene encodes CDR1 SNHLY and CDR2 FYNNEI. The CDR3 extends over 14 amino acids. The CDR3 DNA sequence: TGTGCCAGCAGGGATCTAGCGGTATACAATGAGCAGTTCTTC. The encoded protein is CASRDLAVYNEQFF. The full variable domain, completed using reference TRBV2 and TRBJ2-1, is EPEVTQTPSHQVTQMGQEVILRCVPISNHLYFYWYRQILGQKVEFLVSFYNNEISEKSEIFDDQFSVERPDGSNFTLKIRSTKLEDSAMYFCASRDLAVYNEQFFGPGTRLTVL.

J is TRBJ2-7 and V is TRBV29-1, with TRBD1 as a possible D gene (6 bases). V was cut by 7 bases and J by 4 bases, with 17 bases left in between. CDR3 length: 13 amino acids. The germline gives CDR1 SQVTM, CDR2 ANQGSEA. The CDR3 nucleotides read TGCAGCGCCGAGACAGGACAGAGATACGAGCAGTACTTC. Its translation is CSAETGQRYEQYF.

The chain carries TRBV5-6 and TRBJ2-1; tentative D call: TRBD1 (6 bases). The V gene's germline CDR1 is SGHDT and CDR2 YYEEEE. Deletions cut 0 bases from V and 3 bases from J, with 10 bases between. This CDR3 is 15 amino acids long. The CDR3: CASSLDREYYNEQFF. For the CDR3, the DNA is TGTGCCAGCAGCTTGGACAGGGAATACTACAATGAGCAGTTCTTC.

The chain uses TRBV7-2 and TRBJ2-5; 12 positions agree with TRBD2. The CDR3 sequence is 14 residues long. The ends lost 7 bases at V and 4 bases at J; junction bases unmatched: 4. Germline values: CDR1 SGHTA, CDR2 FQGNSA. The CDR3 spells CASTLAGGPETQYF. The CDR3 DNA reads TGTGCCAGCACTCTAGCGGGGGGGCCAGAGACCCAGTACTTC.

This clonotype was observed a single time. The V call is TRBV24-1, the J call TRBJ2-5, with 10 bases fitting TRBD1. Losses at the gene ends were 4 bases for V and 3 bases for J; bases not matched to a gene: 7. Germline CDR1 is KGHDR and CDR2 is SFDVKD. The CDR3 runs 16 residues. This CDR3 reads CATSDPTGGEEETQYF. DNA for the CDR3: TGTGCCACCAGTGACCCGACAGGGGGCGAGGAAGAGACCCAGTACTTC.

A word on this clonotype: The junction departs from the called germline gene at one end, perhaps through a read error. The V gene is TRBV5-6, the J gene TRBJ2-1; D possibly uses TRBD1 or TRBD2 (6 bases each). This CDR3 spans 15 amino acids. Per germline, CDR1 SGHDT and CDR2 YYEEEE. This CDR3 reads CASREEGGSYNEQFF. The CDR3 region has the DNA TGTGCCAGCCGTGAGGAGGGGGGCTCCTATAATGAGCAGTTCTTC.

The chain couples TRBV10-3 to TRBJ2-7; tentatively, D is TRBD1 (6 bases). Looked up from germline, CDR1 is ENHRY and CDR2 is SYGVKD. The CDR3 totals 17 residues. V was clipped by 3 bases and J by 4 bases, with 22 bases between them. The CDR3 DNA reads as TGTGCCATCAGTGAACCCTCAAGACAGGCACTTTCGTACGAGCAGTACTTC. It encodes CAISEPSRQALSYEQYF.

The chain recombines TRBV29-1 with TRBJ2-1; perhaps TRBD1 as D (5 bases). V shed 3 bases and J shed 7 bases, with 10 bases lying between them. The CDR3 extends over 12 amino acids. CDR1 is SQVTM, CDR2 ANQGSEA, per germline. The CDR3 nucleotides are TGCAGCGTTGATTCCAGGGAAAATGAGCAGTTCTTC. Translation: CSVDSRENEQFF.